This TCR beta chain emerged from a study of blood T cell repertoires in COVID-19. Trimming removed 0 bases from V and 10 bases from J; junction bases left unmatched: 10. This CDR3 is 17 amino acids long. In germline, CDR1 is LGHDT, CDR2 YNNKEL (reference sequence). Profiled with immunoSEQ multiplex PCR; TCRdb holds only in-frame clones, not every one. The top ten hold around 15% of the sample, which has 150,000 to 160,000 clones, approximately 90% seen once. Specimen: peripheral blood. V gene TRBV3-1 (or the pseudogene TRBV3-2) combines with J gene TRBJ1-6; 9 bases match TRBD1. This TCR derives from a middle-aged woman with acute or convalescent COVID-19. The CDR3 coding sequence is TGTGCCAGCAGCCAAGATAGTACGGGACAGGGTATATCACCCCTCCACTTT. Its protein is CASSQDSTGQGISPLHF.